This T cell receptor (beta chain) was captured in a study of T cell responses to AZD1222 COVID-19 vaccine. Clones were read by immunoSEQ multiplex PCR, and TCRdb kept only the in-frame ones, dropping some. Of about 140,000 clones detected, about 92% appear once; the ten largest clones hold roughly 12%. Concerning this clone: The target antigen is unknown.

Notes on the study in general: Close to half of spike-specific TCRs reportedly recognize unmutated variant regions.

The CDR3 contains 14 residues. Between the trimmed V and J ends, which lost 1 base and 4 bases, there was a span of 11 bases. Germline-derived CDR1 and CDR2 are MNHNS and SASEGT. The sequence derives from an adult who had recovered from COVID-19. The sequences come from peripheral blood, collected after recovery from COVID-19. The chain has TRBV6-1 and TRBJ2-7, with TRBD1 as a possible D gene (6 bases). The CDR3 DNA sequence: TGTGCCAGCAGTGAAGGGGCAGGGGTTTACGAGCAGTACTTC. Translating gives CASSEGAGVYEQYF.